The clone carrying this T cell receptor (beta chain) was seen a handful of times. Antigen: not known. The template used for profiling TCR beta VDJ and CDR3 was genomic DNA. TCRdb analysed the reads with MiXCR anew, one entry per CDR3 protein. The sample carries about 180,000 distinct CDR3 sequences, 45% to 50% recorded once. There are 13 residues in the CDR3. V lost 3 bases to trimming and J lost 8 bases; unmatched junction nucleotides: 5. Germline assignment: CDR1 KGHSH and CDR2 LQKENI. The entry originates in a study of CD8+CD57+ T cells in acquired aplastic anemia. Overall study context: Yields of DNA that came from sorted CD4+ and CD8+ cells averaged about 3.3 ug. Average CD4+ read depth in healthy donors was about 10.8 million reads. Regarding the study as a whole: Sharing between patients and controls was observed for some 27 CD8+ CDR3 sequences. For CD8+ Simpson's diversity, patients and controls showed no significant difference.

The sample consisted of sorted CD4+, CD8+, or CD8+CD57+ T cells (not recorded which) from PBMCs. The TCR sequence derives from a human donor in good health. The chain is built from TRBV18 and TRBJ1-2; 8 bases align to TRBD1. DNA of the CDR3: TGTGCCAGCTCACCCGACAGGGGATTGGGCTACACCTTC. As protein: CASSPDRGLGYTF.